The 22 T cell receptor beta chains given below trace back to one sample, sequenced in a study of CD8 T cells in Susac syndrome. Random hexamers primed reverse transcription of about 0.5 to 1 ug RNA. TCRdb reprocessed the immunoSEQ multiplex PCR reads with MiXCR, giving one entry per CDR3 protein. The profile shows 200,000 to 250,000 distinct CDR3 sequences, about 95% of them singletons. Sequencing was done on a sample of CD4+ T cells from PBMCs. Every receptor here comes from a human donor with Susac syndrome.

The sample holds one count of this clonotype. V and J are TRBV7-9 and TRBJ2-7, with D unclear. The V end was cut by 9 bases, the J end by 3 bases, with 12 bases between. The CDR3 runs 12 residues. CDR1 is SEHNR and CDR2 is FQNEAQ in the germline V gene (reference sequence). The CDR3 spells CASGSVFYEQYF. CDR3 nucleotide sequence: TGTGCCAGTGGATCGGTGTTCTACGAGCAGTACTTC.

The V gene is TRBV2, the J gene TRBJ1-4, with D uncertain. This CDR3 is built from 14 residues. Germline V CDR1 and CDR2: SNHLY, FYNNEI. Deletions cut 7 bases from V and 4 bases from J, with 13 bases between. CDR3 coding DNA: TGTGCCAGCATCCCTGACGGACGTAATGAAAAACTGTTTTTT. Translation gives CASIPDGRNEKLFF.

CDR3 in DNA: TGTGCCAGCAGTTTAAAGGGACTAGCGGTCAGGGAGACCCAGTACTTC. Translated: CASSLKGLAVRETQYF. The J gene is TRBJ2-5, the V gene TRBV12-3 or TRBV12-4; 11 bases are shared with TRBD2. The CDR3 totals 16 residues. V gave up 2 bases and J gave up 5 bases; unmatched junction bases: 7.

The rearrangement links TRBV2 to TRBJ2-7, with 7 bases aligning to TRBD2. In germline, CDR1 is SNHLY, CDR2 FYNNEI. The CDR3 runs to 15 residues. V was clipped by 7 bases and J by 0 bases; unmatched bases: 9. The CDR3 reads CASTLIGGSSYEQYF. CDR3 in DNA: TGTGCCAGCACCCTCATCGGGGGGAGCTCCTACGAGCAGTACTTC. Looking up the rest from reference TRBV2 and TRBJ2-7 gives the full variable domain: EPEVTQTPSHQVTQMGQEVILRCVPISNHLYFYWYRQILGQKVEFLVSFYNNEISEKSEIFDDQFSVERPDGSNFTLKIRSTKLEDSAMYFCASTLIGGSSYEQYFGPGTRLTVT.

This chain uses TRBV18 with TRBJ1-5; 9 bases fit TRBD1. The CDR3 sequence is 16 residues long. Trimming cost V 4 bases and J 4 bases; bases outside gene matches: 8. Germline V lookup: CDR1 KGHSH, CDR2 LQKENI. CDR3 DNA: TGTGCCAGCTCACTCCTTCCGGGACAGGGAAATCAGCCCCAGCATTTT. It is translated as CASSLLPGQGNQPQHF.

V is TRBV4-3 and J is TRBJ1-5; 7 bases line up with TRBD1. Germline CDR1 is LGHNA and CDR2 is YSLEER. Trimming took 1 base from V and 7 from J; bases not matched to a gene: 16. The CDR3 is 18 residues long. The CDR3 DNA sequence: TGCGCCAGCAGCCAAGTAAGGGGAGCTGGAGGGGGCGAACAGCCCCAGCATTTT. Translating gives CASSQVRGAGGGEQPQHF.

This chain joins TRBV20-1 and TRBJ2-3; 10 bases are a match to TRBD1. Germline V gene lookup returns CDR1 DFQATT and CDR2 SNEGSKA (reference sequence). The V gene end was trimmed by 3 bases and the J gene end by 5 bases; junction bases not matched to a gene: 14. The CDR3 covers 17 residues. As DNA, the CDR3 is TGCAGTGCTAGGACCTTCCCGGGACAGGGGTTGGTAGATACGCAGTATTTT. It codes for CSARTFPGQGLVDTQYF.

The J gene is TRBJ2-3, the V gene TRBV11-2, with D tentatively TRBD1 (6 bases). The germline V gene has CDR1 SGHAT and CDR2 FQNNGV. This CDR3 has 15 amino acids. V lost 2 bases, J lost 2 bases, and 11 bases lay in between. CDR3 residues: CASSLSGVDTDTQYF. The CDR3 coding sequence is TGTGCCAGCAGCTTATCAGGGGTTGACACAGATACGCAGTATTTT.

The V and J genes are TRBV6-2 or TRBV6-3 and TRBJ2-1; TRBD2 is a possible D gene (6 bases). CDR3 length: 15 residues. V lost 1 base, J lost 2 bases, and 9 bases lay in between. CDR1 is MNHEY and CDR2 is SVGEGT in the germline V gene. CDR3 residues: CASSYFAGTYNEQFF. The CDR3, as DNA: TGTGCCAGCAGTTACTTTGCGGGGACCTACAATGAGCAGTTCTTC.

Comment on this clonotype: As the CDR3 is not closed by the conserved phenylalanine or tryptophan, this likely results from a read error. No DNA is shown, since the ends of the CDR3 on it are uncertain; the CDR3 is the one TCRdb lists. V gene TRBV29-1 combines with J gene TRBJ2-7; TRBD1 is taken as the D call from the table, unchecked against the DNA. The CDR3 comprises 13 residues, both ends counted. CDR1 and CDR2 from the germline V gene are SQVTM and ANQGSEA. This CDR3 is CSVRDRGTGEQYS.

The chain joins TRBV2 to TRBJ1-1; the D gene is possibly TRBD1 (5 bases). Germline V gives CDR1 SNHLY, CDR2 FYNNEI. The CDR3 length is 14 residues. Trimming removed 3 bases from V and 5 bases from J, with 13 bases in between. CDR3: CASSDGARRTEAFF. The CDR3 nucleotides read TGTGCCAGCAGTGACGGGGCTCGGAGGACTGAAGCTTTCTTT.

This sequence joins TRBV13 and TRBJ2-7, with D maybe TRBD2 (5 bases). The CDR3 extends over 13 amino acids. Trimming removed 3 bases at V and 3 bases at J, with 9 bases between. Germline CDR1 PRHDT, CDR2 FYEKMQ (reference sequence). CDR3 sequence: CASSFYRGYEQYF. The CDR3 DNA reads TGTGCCAGCAGCTTTTATCGGGGCTACGAGCAGTACTTC. Supplemented by reference TRBV13 and TRBJ2-7, the full variable domain reads AAGVIQSPRHLIKEKRETATLKCYPIPRHDTVYWYQQGPGQDPQFLISFYEKMQSDKGSIPDRFSAQQFSDYHSELNMSSLELGDSALYFCASSFYRGYEQYFGPGTRLTVT.

The V gene is TRBV3-1, the J gene TRBJ1-2; no reliable D call. V lost 0 bases to trimming and J lost 4 bases, with 15 bases between them. This CDR3 comprises 16 residues. Per the germline V gene, CDR1 is LGHDT and CDR2 is YNNKEL (reference sequence). The chain's CDR3 is CASSQDPDRAGYGYTF. In nucleotides, the CDR3 is TGTGCCAGCAGCCAAGATCCTGACCGGGCGGGCTATGGCTACACCTTC.

The rearrangement uses TRBV29-1 and TRBJ2-7, with 8 bases aligning to TRBD1. In germline, CDR1 is SQVTM, CDR2 ANQGSEA. The CDR3 covers 14 residues. V shed 6 bases, J shed 3 bases, and the junction held 10 bases outside the gene matches. DNA for the CDR3: TGCAGCGTGGAGACAGGGGCCCCAGTCTACGAGCAGTACTTC. This encodes CSVETGAPVYEQYF.

The chain employs TRBV5-6 and TRBJ2-3; a possible D gene is TRBD2 (6 bases). V was shortened by 4 bases and J by 0 bases, with 15 bases between the two germline ends. The germline V gene encodes CDR1 SGHDT and CDR2 YYEEEE. The CDR3 is 16 amino acids. The CDR3 is CASSQTGLASTDTQYF. The DNA for the CDR3 is TGTGCCAGCAGCCAGACGGGGCTAGCGAGCACAGATACGCAGTATTTT.

The table lists this clonotype with a count of one. The chain couples TRBV9 to TRBJ2-1, with TRBD2 matching over 8 bases. From germline, CDR1 is SGDLS and CDR2 YYNGEE. Germline trimming cut 0 bases from V and 10 bases from J; bases unmatched to any gene: 12. CDR3 length: 16 residues. The CDR3 nucleotides are TGTGCCAGCAGCGTAGGAACGGACGGGGGGGCGGGAGAGCAGTTCTTC. Translating gives CASSVGTDGGAGEQFF.

J is TRBJ1-5 and V is TRBV28; 8 nucleotides agree with TRBD1. Trimming cost V 6 bases and J 0 bases; bases outside gene matches: 13. The CDR3 has 18 amino acids. Germline V gene sequence: CDR1 MDHEN, CDR2 SYDVKM. The CDR3 sequence is CASSPNPWTGSSNQPQHF. DNA of the CDR3: TGTGCCAGCAGCCCCAACCCGTGGACAGGGTCTAGCAATCAGCCCCAGCATTTT.

The chain links TRBV19 to TRBJ1-1; no clear D. Looked up from germline, CDR1 is LNHDA and CDR2 is SQIVND (reference sequence). CDR3 length equals 13 residues. The V end was cut by 5 bases, the J end by 0 bases, with 7 bases between. CDR3 region: CASSLTMNTEAFF. Here the CDR3 DNA reads TGTGCCAGTAGTCTGACGATGAACACTGAAGCTTTCTTT.

This clonotype appeared a single time. V and J are TRBV5-1 and TRBJ2-1; tentatively, D is TRBD1 (5 bases). With 4 bases removed from V and 3 bases from J, the gap between germline ends came to 14 bases. Germline V gene data show CDR1 as SGHRS and CDR2 as YFSETQ. This CDR3 contains 15 residues. The CDR3 region has the DNA TGCGCCAGCAGCCCCGGACACGGGCTCTACAATGAGCAGTTCTTC. Encoded protein: CASSPGHGLYNEQFF.

This rearrangement joins TRBV18 to TRBJ2-4, with a possible D match to TRBD1 (6 bases). Trimming removed 6 bases from V and 0 bases from J, with 21 bases in between. The CDR3 contains 18 residues. Germline lookup yields CDR1 KGHSH and CDR2 LQKENI. This CDR3 is CASSQGQNLLLAKNIQYF. The CDR3, as DNA: TGTGCCAGCTCCCAGGGGCAGAACCTACTCCTAGCCAAAAACATTCAGTACTTC.

This rearrangement joins TRBV18 to TRBJ1-1; D is unclear. There are 14 residues in the CDR3. The V end was cut by 4 bases, the J end by 0 bases, with 9 bases between. Germline CDR1 is KGHSH and CDR2 is LQKENI. CDR3 protein: CASSRASLNTEAFF. The CDR3 DNA is TGTGCCAGCTCACGGGCCTCATTGAACACTGAAGCTTTCTTT. Looking up the rest from reference TRBV18 and TRBJ1-1 gives the full variable domain: NAGVMQNPRHLVRRRGQEARLRCSPMKGHSHVYWYRQLPEEGLKFMVYLQKENIIDESGMPKERFSAEFPKEGPSILRIQQVVRGDSAAYFCASSRASLNTEAFFGQGTRLTVV.

The J gene is TRBJ1-6, the V gene TRBV6-5, with a tentative D call TRBD1 (5 bases). This CDR3 contains 14 residues. V lost 7 bases and J lost 10, with 17 bases in between. Germline V gives CDR1 MNHEY, CDR2 SVGAGI. The CDR3 coding sequence is TGTGCCAGCACTCAAATGGGGGGAATGTCACCCCTCCACTTT. Protein: CASTQMGGMSPLHF.